This T cell receptor (beta chain) was identified during a study of shared clonotypes between healthy human individuals. General study points: Researchers sampled only blood; tissue repertoires likely differ.

For this clone: Antigen unknown.

This table comes from immunoSEQ multiplex PCR, and its TCRdb copy is limited to in-frame clones, with some not included. There are some 2,400,000 clones in the sample; about 94% occur only once, and approximately 0.13% lies in the top ten. The V gene's germline CDR1 is GTSNPN and CDR2 SVGIG (reference sequence). This CDR3 is 13 amino acids long. Unmatched junction bases numbered 7, after V lost 8 bases and J lost 0 bases. The chain recombines TRBV30 with TRBJ2-7, with 7 bases aligning to TRBD1. Input material: naive CD4+ T cells sorted from blood. The subset is: CD45RA+ positively selected. The clonotype was recovered from a man between 18 and 29 years old in good health. CDR3 in amino acids: CAGRGDSSYEQYF. CDR3 bases: TGTGCCGGGCGTGGGGACAGCTCCTACGAGCAGTACTTC. Filled out from reference TRBV30 and TRBJ2-7, the complete variable domain reads SQTIHQWPATLVQPVGSPLSLECTVEGTSNPNLYWYRQAAGRGLQLLFYSVGIGQISSEVPQNLSASRPQDRQFILSSKKLLLSDSGFYLCAGRGDSSYEQYFGPGTRLTVT.